This passage covers 8 T cell receptor beta chains from one sample sequenced in a study of T cells in Graves' hyperthyroidism and ophthalmopathy. RNA transcripts served as the template for amplifying TCR beta CDR3 regions. HTBI primers were used for first-round RT-PCR of the TCR CDR3. TCRdb recomputed calls from the multiplex PCR reads with MiXCR, one row per CDR3 protein. The sample shows 300,000 to 450,000 distinct CDR3 sequences, 14% of them seen only once. Input material: blood. These receptors were obtained from a woman aged 30 to 39 with Graves' ophthalmopathy.

This clonotype showed up many times. The chain carries TRBV2 and TRBJ1-6; 7 nucleotides match TRBD1. Trimming cost V 7 bases and J 5 bases; bases outside gene matches: 8. Germline CDR1 SNHLY, CDR2 FYNNEI. The CDR3 spans 15 residues. CDR3 protein: CASMTGLRDNSPLHF. The CDR3 region has the DNA TGTGCCAGCATGACAGGGCTGAGGGATAATTCACCCCTCCACTTT.

J is TRBJ2-7 and V is TRBV20-1; tentative D call: TRBD1 (9 bases). The V end was cut by 5 bases, the J end by 6 bases, with 23 bases between. Per germline, CDR1 DFQATT and CDR2 SNEGSKA (reference sequence). This CDR3 has 15 amino acids. CDR3 nucleotide sequence: TGCAGTGCTGCTTTAGCGGGACAGGGAATAGGCGAGCAGTACTTC. Its protein product is CSAALAGQGIGEQYF.

This clonotype occurred many times. The J gene is TRBJ1-6, the V gene TRBV3-1; D uncertain. The CDR3 runs 15 residues. Trimming took off 3 bases at V and 4 bases at J, with 10 bases between the two ends. Per the germline V gene, CDR1 is LGHDT and CDR2 is YNNKEL (reference sequence). The CDR3 here is CASSQGEGYNSPLHF. The CDR3 region has the DNA TGTGCCAGCAGCCAGGGCGAGGGATATAATTCACCCCTCCACTTT.

This clonotype was seen ten or more times. This chain links TRBV14 with TRBJ2-7; the D gene could be TRBD1 or TRBD2 (6 bases each). In germline, CDR1 is SGHDN, CDR2 FVKESK. V lost 0 bases and J 0 bases, leaving 21 bases between the germline ends. The CDR3 sequence is 19 residues long. The CDR3 is CASSQDRGGTRESSYEQYF. The DNA of the CDR3 is TGTGCCAGCAGCCAAGACCGTGGCGGGACAAGGGAGAGCTCCTACGAGCAGTACTTC.

This clonotype was observed at least ten times. The chain combines TRBV18 with TRBJ2-3, with 10 bases that match TRBD1. The CDR3 runs 15 residues. Germline values: CDR1 KGHSH, CDR2 LQKENI. V was clipped by 4 bases and J by 6 bases; unmatched bases: 7. The CDR3 is CASSQDRGLVDTQYF. Here the CDR3 DNA reads TGTGCCAGCTCACAAGACAGGGGGCTCGTTGATACGCAGTATTTT.

In this sample, this clonotype turned up many times. The gene calls are TRBV24-1 and TRBJ1-2; 7 bases align to TRBD1. Germline CDR1 is KGHDR and CDR2 is SFDVKD. Losses at the gene ends were 5 bases for V and 4 bases for J; bases not matched to a gene: 3. The CDR3 has 13 amino acids. The CDR3: CATSGGQVYGYTF. The CDR3 bases are TGTGCCACCAGTGGAGGACAGGTCTATGGCTACACCTTC.

This clonotype was detected ten times or more. The V gene is TRBV7-2, the J gene TRBJ2-5; D gene unclear. CDR1 is SGHTA and CDR2 is FQGNSA in the germline V gene. The CDR3 extends over 14 amino acids. Trimming cost V 5 bases and J 4 bases, with 14 bases left between them. CDR3 protein: CASSQERARETQYF. The DNA for the CDR3 is TGTGCCAGCAGCCAAGAACGGGCAAGAGAGACCCAGTACTTC.

This chain connects TRBV4-1 to TRBJ1-6; weak D call: TRBD1 (6 bases). Germline CDR1 is MGHRA and CDR2 is YSYEKL. V was cut by 3 bases and J by 5 bases, with 14 bases left in between. This CDR3 has 16 residues. The CDR3 sequence is CASSQDTGTHNSPLHF. In DNA form, the CDR3 reads TGCGCCAGCAGCCAGGATACAGGGACCCATAATTCACCCCTCCACTTT.